The source of this T cell receptor beta chain is a study of T cell repertoires in ileal Crohn's disease. Time point reported: neoterminal ileum biopsy at postoperative endoscopy, about 6 months after surgery. The table came from immunoSEQ multiplex PCR; TCRdb's copy has only in-frame clones and leaves some out. The sample has roughly 20,000 clones, more than 65% seen once. This clone was counted between two and nine times. Sample: ileal tissue. The clonotype comes from an adult with Crohn's disease.

This CDR3 reads CASSLAEVSAEAFF. The DNA for the CDR3 is TGTGCCAGCAGCTTAGCGGAGGTGAGCGCTGAAGCTTTCTTT. This sequence joins TRBV7-8 and TRBJ1-1; D is unclear. This CDR3 spans 14 amino acids. Trimming stripped 0 bases from V and 6 bases from J, with 11 bases between. CDR1 and CDR2 (germline): SGHVS, FQNEAQ. Using reference TRBV7-8 and TRBJ1-1 for the parts outside the CDR3, the full variable domain is GAGVSQSPRYKVAKRGQDVALRCDPISGHVSLFWYQQALGQGPEFLTYFQNEAQLDKSGLPSDRFFAERPEGSVSTLKIQRTQQEDSAVYLCASSLAEVSAEAFFGQGTRLTVV.